Included here is one TCR beta chain sequence, with context. As yet, its antigen is unknown. The source of the sample is a study of T cells after posttransplantation cyclophosphamide. Overall study findings and caveats: Blood and skin or GI T cell repertoires showed limited TRB overlap.

Libraries were prepared by immunoSEQ multiplex PCR; TCRdb keeps only in-frame clonotypes and omits some of them. Altogether about 16,000 clones are present, roughly 94% being singletons, with the ten largest covering around 0.26%. The naive gate required viable CD3+CD4+ or CD3+CD8+ cells with CCR7+CD45RA+CD45RO-CD95-CD27+CD28+ phenotype. Source material: naive CD4+ T cells sorted from blood. The clonotype comes from a woman between 50 and 59 years old in good health and a related stem cell transplant donor.

CDR3: CASSPLNRGSQPQHF. The CDR3, as DNA: TGCGCCAGCAGCCCTTTGAACAGGGGGAGTCAGCCCCAGCATTTT. The chain couples TRBV4-1 to TRBJ1-5; TRBD1 agrees at 8 bases. V was clipped by 4 bases and J by 6 bases; unmatched bases: 8. Germline V gene lookup returns CDR1 MGHRA and CDR2 YSYEKL. This CDR3 is built from 15 residues.